A selection of T cell receptor beta chains follows, all from one sample in a study of neoadjuvant nivolumab and ipilimumab in lung cancer. Sequencing was performed with immunoSEQ multiplex PCR; in TCRdb, only in-frame clones are kept and a portion is missing. Among 19,000 or so clones listed, 79% were seen once. Here the sequenced sample was tumor tissue, taken after neoadjuvant nivolumab, alone or with ipilimumab, at or shortly before surgery. The receptors shown here come from an adult with non-small cell lung cancer. The CDR3 runs from the conserved cysteine through the conserved F or W. Each record gives: CDR3 length, D gene, V gene, clone size, J gene, CDR3 DNA, CDR3 protein. The D gene is left open where the match is weak. Part of the rows lack a size; the others show once, few, many or a class for expanded clones.

len: 15
d_gene: NA
v_gene: TRBV7-9
abundance: NA
j_gene: TRBJ1-2
CDR3nt: TGTGCCAGCAGCTTAGCAGGTTCGGACCATTATGGCTACACCTTC
CDR3aa: CASSLAGSDHYGYTF

len: 15
d_gene: NA
v_gene: TRBV5-5
abundance: NA
j_gene: TRBJ1-3
CDR3nt: TGTGCCAGCAGCTTCTGGGGGAAGTTGGGAAACACCATATATTTT
CDR3aa: CASSFWGKLGNTIYF

len: 15
d_gene: NA
v_gene: TRBV4-3
abundance: NA
j_gene: TRBJ2-7
CDR3nt: TGCGCCAGCAGCCAAGGCCGACAGGCCTCCTACGAGCAGTACTTC
CDR3aa: CASSQGRQASYEQYF

len: 12
d_gene: TRBD2
v_gene: TRBV7-3
abundance: NA
j_gene: TRBJ2-1
CDR3nt: TGTGCCAGCAGCCTAGCGGCGGATGAGCAGTTCTTC
CDR3aa: CASSLAADEQFF

len: 14
d_gene: NA
v_gene: TRBV7-2
abundance: NA
j_gene: TRBJ1-5
CDR3nt: TGTGCCAGCAGCTTATCAGGGGCGGGACAGCCCCAGCATTTT
CDR3aa: CASSLSGAGQPQHF

len: 15
d_gene: NA
v_gene: TRBV6-5
abundance: NA
j_gene: TRBJ2-1
CDR3nt: TGTGCCAGCAGTTACTCCAGGAACTCCTACAATGAGCAGTTCTTC
CDR3aa: CASSYSRNSYNEQFF

len: 13
d_gene: NA
v_gene: TRBV6-5
abundance: NA
j_gene: TRBJ1-5
CDR3nt: TGTGCCAGCAGTTACTTCAGCAATCAGCCCCAGCATTTT
CDR3aa: CASSYFSNQPQHF

len: 12
d_gene: NA
v_gene: TRBV6-5
abundance: few
j_gene: TRBJ2-1
CDR3nt: TGTGCCAGTTTTTCAGGGTACAATGAGCAGTTCTTC
CDR3aa: CASFSGYNEQFF

len: 15
d_gene: TRBD1
v_gene: TRBV7-7
abundance: NA
j_gene: TRBJ2-2
CDR3nt: TGTGCTAGCAGCGGACAGGGGGGTCTCACCGGGGAGCTGTTTTTT
CDR3aa: CASSGQGGLTGELFF

len: 14
d_gene: NA
v_gene: TRBV6-4
abundance: NA
j_gene: TRBJ2-6
CDR3nt: TGTGCCAGCAGTGTGAACTCTGGGGCCAACGTCCTGACTTTC
CDR3aa: CASSVNSGANVLTF

len: 15
d_gene: TRBD2
v_gene: TRBV5-6
abundance: NA
j_gene: TRBJ2-3
CDR3nt: TGTGCCAGCAGCCCGGGGGGGGGCCAACCAGATACGCAGTATTTT
CDR3aa: CASSPGGGQPDTQYF

len: 16
d_gene: NA
v_gene: TRBV4-1
abundance: few
j_gene: TRBJ2-7
CDR3nt: TGCGCCAGCAGCCAAGCAAGGGGGGCTGGTTTCTACGAGCAGTACTTC
CDR3aa: CASSQARGAGFYEQYF

len: 15
d_gene: NA
v_gene: TRBV9
abundance: NA
j_gene: TRBJ1-6
CDR3nt: TGTGCCAGCAGCTTAACACAGGGTGGGGATTCACCCCTCCACTTT
CDR3aa: CASSLTQGGDSPLHF

len: 15
d_gene: NA
v_gene: TRBV27
abundance: NA
j_gene: TRBJ2-7
CDR3nt: TGTGCCAGCAGTTCCGTCGGTAGGGACGCCTACGAGCAGTACTTC
CDR3aa: CASSSVGRDAYEQYF

len: 13
d_gene: TRBD1
v_gene: TRBV29-1
abundance: NA
j_gene: TRBJ2-1
CDR3nt: TGCAGCGTTGTAGGGGGCTCGGTCAATGAGCAGTTCTTC
CDR3aa: CSVVGGSVNEQFF

len: 17
d_gene: NA
v_gene: TRBV7-9
abundance: NA
j_gene: TRBJ1-3
CDR3nt: TGTGCCAGCAGCTCCGCTAGCGAAGTTAGGTCTGGAAACACCATATATTTT
CDR3aa: CASSSASEVRSGNTIYF

len: 15
d_gene: NA
v_gene: TRBV6-1
abundance: once
j_gene: TRBJ1-2
CDR3nt: TGTGCCAGCAGTCAACTTGGAACAGGCTCCTATGGCTACACCTTC
CDR3aa: CASSQLGTGSYGYTF

len: 13
d_gene: NA
v_gene: TRBV27
abundance: medium-sized
j_gene: TRBJ1-1
CDR3nt: TGTGCCAGCAGTTTAGCTCTATTCGCTGAAGCTTTCTTT
CDR3aa: CASSLALFAEAFF

len: 15
d_gene: TRBD1
v_gene: TRBV7-9
abundance: few
j_gene: TRBJ2-7
CDR3nt: TGTGCCAGCAGCGCACCGGGACAGGGTAGCTACGAGCAGTACTTC
CDR3aa: CASSAPGQGSYEQYF

len: 14
d_gene: TRBD1
v_gene: TRBV2
abundance: NA
j_gene: TRBJ1-2
CDR3nt: TGTGCCAGCAGTATGACAGGGGGCGACTATGGCTACACCTTC
CDR3aa: CASSMTGGDYGYTF

len: 16
d_gene: NA
v_gene: TRBV18
abundance: NA
j_gene: TRBJ2-3
CDR3nt: TGTGCCAGCTCACCACAGCGTGGGGGCGACACAGATACGCAGTATTTT
CDR3aa: CASSPQRGGDTDTQYF

len: 12
d_gene: NA
v_gene: TRBV4-1
abundance: NA
j_gene: TRBJ2-1
CDR3nt: TGCGCCAGACAAGTTGGGTACAATGAGCAGTTCTTC
CDR3aa: CARQVGYNEQFF

len: 12
d_gene: NA
v_gene: TRBV10-2
abundance: NA
j_gene: TRBJ2-3
CDR3nt: TGCGCCAGCAAAGCGGACACAGATACGCAGTATTTT
CDR3aa: CASKADTDTQYF

len: 15
d_gene: TRBD1
v_gene: TRBV7-2
abundance: NA
j_gene: TRBJ1-5
CDR3nt: TGTGCCAGCAGCCCGGTGCAGGGGGCCAATCAGCCCCAGCATTTT
CDR3aa: CASSPVQGANQPQHF

len: 17
d_gene: NA
v_gene: TRBV5-6
abundance: NA
j_gene: TRBJ1-1
CDR3nt: TGTGCCAGCAGCTTGTTCACTTGGGGTGGGCTGAACACTGAAGCTTTCTTT
CDR3aa: CASSLFTWGGLNTEAFF

len: 15
d_gene: NA
v_gene: TRBV6-1
abundance: NA
j_gene: TRBJ1-6
CDR3nt: TGTGCCAGCAGTGAAAGTCGACGGTTGGGTTCACCCCTCCACTTT
CDR3aa: CASSESRRLGSPLHF

len: 13
d_gene: NA
v_gene: TRBV28
abundance: few
j_gene: TRBJ1-2
CDR3nt: TGTGCCAGCAGTCCCCCCCGAGGCTATGGCTACACCTTC
CDR3aa: CASSPPRGYGYTF

len: 15
d_gene: TRBD1
v_gene: TRBV7-9
abundance: NA
j_gene: TRBJ1-1
CDR3nt: TGTGCCAGCAGCCCAAGGGACAGAAAGAACACTGAAGCTTTCTTT
CDR3aa: CASSPRDRKNTEAFF

len: 12
d_gene: TRBD1
v_gene: TRBV9
abundance: few
j_gene: TRBJ1-2
CDR3nt: TGTGCCAGCAGCAGACAGGGGGTTGGCTACACCTTC
CDR3aa: CASSRQGVGYTF

len: 14
d_gene: NA
v_gene: TRBV19
abundance: NA
j_gene: TRBJ1-5
CDR3nt: TGTGCCAGTAGTACGTACCAGGGAAATCAGCCCCAGCATTTT
CDR3aa: CASSTYQGNQPQHF

len: 13
d_gene: TRBD1
v_gene: TRBV27
abundance: NA
j_gene: TRBJ2-7
CDR3nt: TGTGCCAGCAGTCGAAGCCGACAGGGTGAGCAGTACTTC
CDR3aa: CASSRSRQGEQYF

len: 15
d_gene: NA
v_gene: TRBV6-5
abundance: NA
j_gene: TRBJ2-7
CDR3nt: TGTGCCAGCAGCCGAGCAACAGGTACTGCCTACGAGCAGTACTTC
CDR3aa: CASSRATGTAYEQYF

len: 16
d_gene: TRBD1
v_gene: TRBV5-1
abundance: few
j_gene: TRBJ1-1
CDR3nt: TGCGCCAGCAGGAGGGGGACAGACCACATGAACACTGAAGCTTTCTTT
CDR3aa: CASRRGTDHMNTEAFF

len: 15
d_gene: NA
v_gene: TRBV6-5
abundance: NA
j_gene: TRBJ1-5
CDR3nt: TGTGCCAGCAGCTGGAAACAGGGCGGCAATCAGCCCCAGCATTTT
CDR3aa: CASSWKQGGNQPQHF

len: 17
d_gene: TRBD1
v_gene: TRBV19
abundance: NA
j_gene: TRBJ2-1
CDR3nt: TGTGCCAGTAGTCTAACACCGGGACAGGGGGCTGGCAATGAGCAGTTCTTC
CDR3aa: CASSLTPGQGAGNEQFF

len: 13
d_gene: NA
v_gene: TRBV5-1
abundance: NA
j_gene: TRBJ1-2
CDR3nt: TGCGCCAGCAGCCCCGGGACAAACTATGGCTACACCTTC
CDR3aa: CASSPGTNYGYTF

len: 13
d_gene: NA
v_gene: TRBV18
abundance: NA
j_gene: TRBJ1-1
CDR3nt: TGTGCCAGCTCACTTCAGGGAAACACTGAAGCTTTCTTT
CDR3aa: CASSLQGNTEAFF

len: 15
d_gene: TRBD1
v_gene: TRBV5-1
abundance: NA
j_gene: TRBJ2-3
CDR3nt: TGCGCCAGCAGCCGAACAGGGGTTAAGGCAGATACGCAGTATTTT
CDR3aa: CASSRTGVKADTQYF

len: 13
d_gene: NA
v_gene: TRBV7-2
abundance: once
j_gene: TRBJ2-6
CDR3nt: TGTGCCAGCACCACGGCTGGGGCCAACGTCCTGACTTTC
CDR3aa: CASTTAGANVLTF

len: 15
d_gene: TRBD1
v_gene: TRBV5-6
abundance: NA
j_gene: TRBJ1-6
CDR3nt: TGTGCCAGCAGCGGGGGGGACAGGGCGGATTCACCCCTCCACTTT
CDR3aa: CASSGGDRADSPLHF

len: 18
d_gene: NA
v_gene: TRBV11-1
abundance: NA
j_gene: TRBJ2-6
CDR3nt: TGTGCCAGCAGCACCGAACCTCTTCGACACCCTGGGGCCAACGTCCTGACTTTC
CDR3aa: CASSTEPLRHPGANVLTF

len: 12
d_gene: NA
v_gene: TRBV28
abundance: NA
j_gene: TRBJ1-1
CDR3nt: TGTGCCAGTTATAAGTTGAACACTGAAGCTTTCTTT
CDR3aa: CASYKLNTEAFF

len: 14
d_gene: NA
v_gene: TRBV5-4
abundance: NA
j_gene: TRBJ1-4
CDR3nt: TGTGCCAGCAGCTCACGGGGGCTGGGGGAAAAACTGTTTTTT
CDR3aa: CASSSRGLGEKLFF

len: 15
d_gene: NA
v_gene: TRBV7-2
abundance: NA
j_gene: TRBJ2-7
CDR3nt: TGTGCCAGCAGCTCCGCCGGGACAACGACCTACGAGCAGTACTTC
CDR3aa: CASSSAGTTTYEQYF

len: 14
d_gene: NA
v_gene: TRBV11-3
abundance: NA
j_gene: TRBJ1-6
CDR3nt: TGTGCCAGCAGCTTACGGACTTGGGATTCACCCCTCCACTTT
CDR3aa: CASSLRTWDSPLHF

len: 15
d_gene: TRBD1
v_gene: TRBV7-2
abundance: NA
j_gene: TRBJ2-2
CDR3nt: TGTGCCAGCAGCTCGAAGACAGGGGGAACCGGGGAGCTGTTTTTT
CDR3aa: CASSSKTGGTGELFF

len: 14
d_gene: TRBD1
v_gene: TRBV6-5
abundance: NA
j_gene: TRBJ2-7
CDR3nt: TGTGCCAGCAGTTACTCGACAGGGGTCTACGAGCAGTACTTC
CDR3aa: CASSYSTGVYEQYF

len: 15
d_gene: NA
v_gene: TRBV7-9
abundance: few
j_gene: TRBJ1-3
CDR3nt: TGTGCCAGCAGCCCCGAGTGGTCGGGGAGGGACACCATATATTTT
CDR3aa: CASSPEWSGRDTIYF

len: 14
d_gene: NA
v_gene: TRBV7-9
abundance: NA
j_gene: TRBJ1-1
CDR3nt: TGTGCCAGCAGCTTCTGGAGGATGAACACTGAAGCTTTCTTT
CDR3aa: CASSFWRMNTEAFF

len: 12
d_gene: NA
v_gene: TRBV10-3
abundance: NA
j_gene: TRBJ1-5
CDR3nt: TGTGCCATCAGTGACTCCTATCAGCCCCAGCATTTT
CDR3aa: CAISDSYQPQHF

len: 15
d_gene: NA
v_gene: TRBV2
abundance: NA
j_gene: TRBJ1-3
CDR3nt: TGTGCCAGCAGTCGCCTGGGCTCCTCTGGAAACACCATATATTTT
CDR3aa: CASSRLGSSGNTIYF

len: 17
d_gene: NA
v_gene: TRBV7-8
abundance: NA
j_gene: TRBJ2-7
CDR3nt: TGTGCCAGCAGCTTAGCAGACTATGGGCGGATTGCCTACGAGCAGTACTTC
CDR3aa: CASSLADYGRIAYEQYF

len: 16
d_gene: TRBD1
v_gene: TRBV5-1
abundance: NA
j_gene: TRBJ1-1
CDR3nt: TGCGCCAGCAGCCAGGGGGGCCCGCTAATGAACACTGAAGCTTTCTTT
CDR3aa: CASSQGGPLMNTEAFF

len: 14
d_gene: NA
v_gene: TRBV5-1
abundance: NA
j_gene: TRBJ1-1
CDR3nt: TGCGCCAGCAGCTCAGAGTCAGGGCTCACTGAAGCTTTCTTT
CDR3aa: CASSSESGLTEAFF

len: 17
d_gene: TRBD1
v_gene: TRBV4-3
abundance: NA
j_gene: TRBJ1-2
CDR3nt: TGCGCCAGCAGCCAAGATACAACAGGGGGCGCGAACTATGGCTACACCTTC
CDR3aa: CASSQDTTGGANYGYTF

len: 13
d_gene: NA
v_gene: TRBV18
abundance: NA
j_gene: TRBJ1-5
CDR3nt: TGTGCCAGCTCACCTTCCTCGGATCAGCCCCAGCATTTT
CDR3aa: CASSPSSDQPQHF

len: 13
d_gene: NA
v_gene: TRBV2
abundance: once
j_gene: TRBJ1-1
CDR3nt: TGTGCCAGCACTGAAAGGGTGTACACTGAAGCTTTCTTT
CDR3aa: CASTERVYTEAFF

len: 15
d_gene: NA
v_gene: TRBV14
abundance: NA
j_gene: TRBJ2-5
CDR3nt: TGTGCCAGCAGCCAAGAGCGGACCCACCAAGAGACCCAGTACTTC
CDR3aa: CASSQERTHQETQYF

len: 14
d_gene: TRBD1
v_gene: TRBV28
abundance: NA
j_gene: TRBJ2-7
CDR3nt: TGTGCCAGCAGTTCGCGGACAGGGTCCTACGAGCAGTACTTC
CDR3aa: CASSSRTGSYEQYF

len: 13
d_gene: NA
v_gene: TRBV19
abundance: NA
j_gene: TRBJ1-5
CDR3nt: TGTGCCAGTAGTATCAGGGTAGAAGAGCCCCAGCATTTT
CDR3aa: CASSIRVEEPQHF